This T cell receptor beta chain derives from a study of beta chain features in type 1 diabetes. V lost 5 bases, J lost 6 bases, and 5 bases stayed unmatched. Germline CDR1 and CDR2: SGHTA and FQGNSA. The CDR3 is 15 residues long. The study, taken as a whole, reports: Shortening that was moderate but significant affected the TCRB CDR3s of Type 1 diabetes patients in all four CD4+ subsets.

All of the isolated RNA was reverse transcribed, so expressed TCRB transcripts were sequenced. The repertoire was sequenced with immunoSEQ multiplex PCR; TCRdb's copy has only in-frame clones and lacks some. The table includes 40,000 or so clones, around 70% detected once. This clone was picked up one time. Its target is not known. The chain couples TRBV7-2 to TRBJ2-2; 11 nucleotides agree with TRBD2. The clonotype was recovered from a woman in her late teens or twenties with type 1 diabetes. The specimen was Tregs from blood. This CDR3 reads CASSISGGAAGELFF. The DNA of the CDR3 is TGTGCCAGCAGCATTAGCGGGGGGGCGGCCGGGGAGCTGTTTTTT. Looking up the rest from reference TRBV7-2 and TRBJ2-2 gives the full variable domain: GAGVSQSPSNKVTEKGKDVELRCDPISGHTALYWYRQSLGQGLEFLIYFQGNSAPDKSGLPSDRFSAERTGGSVSTLTIQRTQQEDSAVYLCASSISGGAAGELFFGEGSRLTVL.